These 28 T cell receptor beta chains came from one sample sequenced in a study of blood T cell repertoires in COVID-19. Method: immunoSEQ multiplex PCR; TCRdb's copy keeps in-frame clones and lacks some. The sample holds 100,000 to 150,000 clones, approximately 81% seen once. Material: peripheral blood. The receptor set was obtained from a man aged 55 to 69 with acute or convalescent COVID-19.

V gene TRBV9 combines with J gene TRBJ2-5; D gene uncertain. V lost 0 bases and J lost 3, with 6 bases in between. The CDR3 runs to 13 residues. CDR1 is SGDLS, CDR2 YYNGEE, per germline. The CDR3, as DNA: TGTGCCAGCAGCGTAGCTACAGAAGAGACCCAGTACTTC. Translated, it gives CASSVATEETQYF.

The chain has TRBV30 and TRBJ1-6, with 8 bases matching TRBD1. The CDR3 spans 14 residues. Germline CDR1 is GTSNPN and CDR2 is SVGIG (reference sequence). The V gene end was trimmed by 8 bases and the J gene end by 7 bases; junction bases not matched to a gene: 10. The CDR3 nucleotides read TGTGCCCTATCTTTAGGACAGGGCAATTCACCCCTCCACTTT. Amino acids: CALSLGQGNSPLHF.

The J gene is TRBJ2-1, the V gene TRBV7-9; 16 bases are a match to TRBD2. The CDR3 is made up of 19 amino acids. The germline V gene encodes CDR1 SEHNR and CDR2 FQNEAQ (reference sequence). V dropped 1 base and J dropped 5; count of bases not matched to a gene: 8. In DNA form, the CDR3 reads TGTGCCAGCAGCTTAGTATTGGGACTAGCGGGGGGGACTGACAATGAGCAGTTCTTC. This codes for CASSLVLGLAGGTDNEQFF.

The CDR3 DNA sequence: TGTGCCAGCAGCCAAGGGGTAGCGGGAGACAATGAGCAGTTCTTC. As protein: CASSQGVAGDNEQFF. The V call is TRBV3-1 (or the pseudogene TRBV3-2), the J call TRBJ2-1; 9 nucleotides match TRBD2. The CDR3 is 15 residues long. Germline V gene sequence: CDR1 LGHDT, CDR2 YNNKEL (reference sequence). J was trimmed by 5 bases and V by 1 base; bases with no gene match: 3.

Points on this clone: At the DNA level, this CDR3 is encoded by other sequences in the same sample as well. The rearrangement uses TRBV5-1 and TRBJ1-1; D is uncertain. Germline CDR1 is SGHRS and CDR2 is YFSETQ. Trimming stripped 0 bases from V and 2 bases from J, with 8 bases between. CDR3 size: 14 residues. The CDR3 nucleotides are TGCGCCAGCAGCTTGGGACAAGTAAACACTGAAGCTTTCTTT. Translated: CASSLGQVNTEAFF.

V usage is TRBV7-8 and J usage is TRBJ2-5, with D tentatively TRBD2 (6 bases). The V and J ends lost 1 base and 2 bases respectively, with 20 bases between them. Germline CDR1 SGHVS, CDR2 FQNEAQ. The CDR3 covers 18 residues. This CDR3 reads CASSLVTSQLVRQETQYF. CDR3 coding DNA: TGTGCCAGCAGCTTAGTGACTAGTCAGTTAGTTCGACAAGAGACCCAGTACTTC.

The rearrangement joins TRBV29-1 to TRBJ1-2, with 8 bases that match TRBD1. The CDR3 has 12 residues. The junction had 1 base not matched to a gene; V was cut back by 7 bases and J by 0 bases. Per the germline V gene, CDR1 is SQVTM and CDR2 is ANQGSEA. The CDR3 loop reads CSARGPNYGYTF. DNA of the CDR3: TGCAGCGCCAGGGGGCCTAACTATGGCTACACCTTC. The full variable domain, completed using reference TRBV29-1 and TRBJ1-2, is SAVISQKPSRDICQRGTSLTIQCQVDSQVTMMFWYRQQPGQSLTLIATANQGSEATYESGFVIDKFPISRPNLTFSTLTVSNMSPEDSSIYLCSARGPNYGYTFGSGTRLTVV.

This rearrangement joins TRBV5-8 to TRBJ1-3, with D unclear. The germline CDR1 and CDR2 sequences are SGHTS and YDEGEE. The V end lost 2 bases, the J end lost 1 base, and 4 bases lay between the germline ends. The CDR3 extends over 13 amino acids. This CDR3 reads CASSFLSGNTIYF. The CDR3 bases are TGTGCCAGCAGCTTCCTATCTGGAAACACCATATATTTT.

The CDR3 region has the DNA TGTGCCAGTAGTACGAGGACTAGCGGGGCGAACACCGGGGAGCTGTTTTTT. It specifies CASSTRTSGANTGELFF. The chain uses TRBV19 and TRBJ2-2, with 12 nucleotides matching TRBD2. The ends lost 4 bases at V and 0 bases at J; junction bases unmatched: 3. The CDR3 is 17 residues long. Germline V gives CDR1 LNHDA, CDR2 SQIVND (reference sequence).

Only one count was recorded for this clone. The CDR3 spells CASSYSGQALISYEQYF. DNA for the CDR3: TGTGCCAGCAGTTACTCCGGACAGGCTCTTATCTCCTACGAGCAGTACTTC. The genes are TRBV6-2 or TRBV6-3 and TRBJ2-7; 7 bases map to TRBD1. V dropped 0 bases and J dropped 0; count of bases not matched to a gene: 8. CDR3 length equals 17 residues. Germline V gene sequence: CDR1 MNHEY, CDR2 SVGEGT.

The chain has TRBV3-1 (or the pseudogene TRBV3-2) and TRBJ2-5; weak D call: TRBD2 (5 bases). Germline CDR1 reads LGHDT; CDR2 reads YNNKEL (reference sequence). CDR3 length: 12 residues. V was clipped by 4 bases and J by 5 bases, with 8 bases between them. The CDR3 bases are TGTGCCAGCAGCCTCCGAGGGGAGACCCAGTACTTC. The encoded protein is CASSLRGETQYF.

V and J are TRBV5-1 and TRBJ2-3, with D maybe TRBD2 (8 bases). There are 19 residues in the CDR3. Germline V gives CDR1 SGHRS, CDR2 YFSETQ. V dropped 4 bases and J dropped 5 bases, with 29 bases sitting between them. The DNA for the CDR3 is TGCGCCAGCAGCCCCCCGGGAGGGAGGGAGTTGAGGGGGCGAGATACGCAGTATTTT. Protein product: CASSPPGGRELRGRDTQYF.

This clone was detected once. J is TRBJ1-4 and V is TRBV18; D call uncertain. The germline CDR1 and CDR2 sequences are KGHSH and LQKENI. The CDR3 sequence is 16 residues long. The V and J ends lost 3 bases and 6 bases respectively, with 17 bases between them. The CDR3 region is CASSPKGRGGDEKLFF. The CDR3 DNA reads as TGTGCCAGCTCACCTAAAGGACGGGGTGGAGATGAAAAACTGTTTTTT.

This rearrangement joins TRBV29-1 to TRBJ1-2; 7 bases align to TRBD1. The ends lost 4 bases at V and 4 bases at J; junction bases unmatched: 3. The germline gives CDR1 SQVTM, CDR2 ANQGSEA. The CDR3 contains 12 residues. The CDR3 region is CSVVAGGYGYTF. The DNA for the CDR3 is TGCAGCGTTGTCGCAGGGGGCTATGGCTACACCTTC.

CDR3 in DNA: TGTGCCAGCAGTCAGGGGGCAGGAAACTATGGCTACACCTTC. The encoded protein is CASSQGAGNYGYTF. V usage is TRBV11-2 and J usage is TRBJ1-2; TRBD1 matches 8 bases. The trim removed 6 bases at V and 2 bases at J, leaving 5 bases unmatched. The CDR3 has 14 amino acids. Germline V lookup: CDR1 SGHAT, CDR2 FQNNGV.

This clone came up once. This chain connects TRBV6-5 to TRBJ1-3; D not resolved. The length of the CDR3 is 14 residues. Germline lookup yields CDR1 MNHEY and CDR2 SVGAGI. V lost 7 bases and J 5 bases, leaving 15 bases between the germline ends. The CDR3 DNA reads TGTGCCAGCACCGAAGGAGGTACTAGAAACACCATATATTTT. Amino acid sequence: CASTEGGTRNTIYF.

V is TRBV9 and J is TRBJ2-3, with 8 nucleotides matching TRBD1. The V and J ends lost 0 bases and 4 bases, in that order; junction bases with no gene match: 10. Germline values: CDR1 SGDLS, CDR2 YYNGEE. This CDR3 is built from 17 residues. DNA for the CDR3: TGTGCCAGCAGCGTAGGGGGCAGGGGGCCGGTTGCAGATACGCAGTATTTT. It translates to CASSVGGRGPVADTQYF.

Worth noting for this clone: Relative to the germline gene, one junction end is altered; a read error may explain this. Other DNA sequences in this specimen translate into the identical CDR3. J is TRBJ2-7 and V is TRBV5-1, with 10 nucleotides matching TRBD1. This CDR3 spans 14 amino acids. CDR1 and CDR2 from the germline V gene are SGHRS and YFSETQ. CDR3 nucleotide sequence: TGCGCCAGTAGCTTGGACAGGGGGGACGACGAGCAGTACTTC. This encodes CASSLDRGDDEQYF.

This clone was found a few times. The V call is TRBV27, the J call TRBJ1-2, with TRBD1 matching over 10 bases. The CDR3 is 15 amino acids. With 6 bases clipped from V and 2 bases from J, the junction kept 6 bases outside the gene matches. Germline V CDR1 and CDR2: MNHEY, SMNVEV (reference sequence). The CDR3 nucleotides are TGTGCCAGCAGCTGGGGACAGGGGCAGAACTATGGCTACACCTTC. Protein sequence: CASSWGQGQNYGYTF.

The chain combines TRBV27 with TRBJ1-4; D remains unclear. Between the trimmed V and J ends, which lost 6 bases and 8 bases, there was a span of 16 bases. Germline CDR1 MNHEY, CDR2 SMNVEV (reference sequence). This CDR3 is built from 14 residues. The CDR3 loop reads CASRNGKGGEKLFF. In DNA, the CDR3 is TGTGCCAGCAGAAACGGGAAAGGCGGGGAAAAACTGTTTTTT.

This clone was counted a few times. The rearrangement uses TRBV10-3 and TRBJ1-1; TRBD1 matches 7 bases. V shed 3 bases and J 4 bases; nucleotides not matched to a gene: 2. This CDR3 is built from 13 residues. CDR1 and CDR2 (germline): ENHRY, SYGVKD. The CDR3 spells CAISEGTATEAFF. For the CDR3, the DNA is TGTGCCATCAGTGAAGGGACAGCCACTGAAGCTTTCTTT.

This clone has only one observation. V and J are TRBV6-5 and TRBJ2-3, with TRBD2 identical over 8 bases. This CDR3 is built from 14 residues. Trimming removed 4 bases from V and 6 bases from J; junction bases left unmatched: 6. Germline V gene data show CDR1 as MNHEY and CDR2 as SVGAGI. The CDR3 coding sequence is TGTGCCAGCAGTTTACGAGCGGGGGTTGATACGCAGTATTTT. Translating it yields CASSLRAGVDTQYF.

The rearrangement uses TRBV18 and TRBJ2-5, with D tentatively TRBD2 (5 bases). V dropped 0 bases and J dropped 2 bases, with 10 bases sitting between them. CDR1 is KGHSH, CDR2 LQKENI, per germline. This CDR3 has 15 amino acids. The CDR3 DNA is TGTGCCAGCTCACCACCGTCTCGACTACAAGAGACCCAGTACTTC. Translating it yields CASSPPSRLQETQYF.

This clone came up once. V usage is TRBV5-4 and J usage is TRBJ2-5; 9 nucleotides match TRBD2. CDR1 SGHNT and CDR2 YYREEE come from the germline V gene (reference sequence). The CDR3 runs 15 residues. With V trimmed by 4 bases and J by 5 bases, 9 bases remained unmatched. CDR3 in DNA: TGTGCCAGCAGCGGATTTAGCGGGAGACGGGAGACCCAGTACTTC. Translating gives CASSGFSGRRETQYF.

The genes are TRBV11-3 and TRBJ2-1; 9 bases are a match to TRBD2. Losses at the gene ends were 4 bases for V and 5 bases for J; bases not matched to a gene: 6. The CDR3 covers 15 residues. In germline, CDR1 is SGHNT, CDR2 YENEEA. CDR3 DNA: TGTGCCAGCAGCTATAGCGGGAGCATCAACAATGAGCAGTTCTTC. It translates to CASSYSGSINNEQFF.

The chain uses TRBV5-1 and TRBJ2-1, with 7 bases that match TRBD1. Germline V gene data show CDR1 as SGHRS and CDR2 as YFSETQ. Trimming cost V 0 bases and J 5 bases; bases outside gene matches: 5. There are 15 residues in the CDR3. CDR3: CASSLEGQPNNEQFF. The DNA of the CDR3 is TGCGCCAGCAGCTTGGAGGGACAGCCAAACAATGAGCAGTTCTTC. The full variable domain, completed using reference TRBV5-1 and TRBJ2-1, is KAGVTQTPRYLIKTRGQQVTLSCSPISGHRSVSWYQQTPGQGLQFLFEYFSETQRNKGNFPGRFSGRQFSNSRSEMNVSTLELGDSALYLCASSLEGQPNNEQFFGPGTRLTVL.

This chain connects TRBV6-1 to TRBJ2-7, with D possibly TRBD2 on 6 matching bases. Germline V gene data show CDR1 as MNHNS and CDR2 as SASEGT. V was shortened by 2 bases and J by 3 bases, with 11 bases between the two germline ends. The CDR3 is made up of 14 amino acids. The CDR3 is CASSESGRDYEQYF. CDR3 DNA sequence: TGTGCCAGCAGTGAATCCGGGAGAGACTACGAGCAGTACTTC.

V and J are TRBV24-1 and TRBJ2-2; 9 bases agree with TRBD1. The CDR3 loop spans 16 amino acids. The germline CDR1 and CDR2 sequences are KGHDR and SFDVKD. V was clipped by 3 bases and J by 4 bases; unmatched bases: 5. The CDR3 DNA reads as TGTGCCACCAGTGATGCCGGGACAGGGTCCACCGGGGAGCTGTTTTTT. It is translated as CATSDAGTGSTGELFF.